This is a list of T cell receptor beta chains from one sample in a study of control samples from healthy donors and cancer patients. Sequencing was performed with immunoSEQ multiplex PCR; in TCRdb, only in-frame clones are kept and a portion is missing. The table lists 120,000 or so clones, around 87% of them singletons. Sequencing was performed on blood. These receptors originate from a man in his forties or fifties in good health. The CDR3 runs from the conserved cysteine through the conserved F or W. Fields, in order: D gene, V gene, J gene, clone size, CDR3 length, CDR3 protein, CDR3 DNA. D genes are given only for firm matches. Size is stated for part of the rows, as once, few or many counts, or as a class when the clone is expanded.

d_call: .; v_call: TRBV5-4; j_call: TRBJ2-1; clone_size: .; cdr3_length: 16; cdr3_aa: CASSFGGTAIYNEQFF; cdr3_nt: TGTGCCAGCAGCTTCGGCGGGACAGCGATCTACAATGAGCAGTTCTTC
d_call: TRBD1; v_call: TRBV18; j_call: TRBJ1-1; clone_size: once; cdr3_length: 15; cdr3_aa: CASSPWTGGGTEAFF; cdr3_nt: TGTGCCAGCTCACCGTGGACAGGGGGAGGCACTGAAGCTTTCTTT
d_call: .; v_call: TRBV6-2/TRBV6-3; j_call: TRBJ2-3; clone_size: .; cdr3_length: 14; cdr3_aa: CASSWGGGADTQYF; cdr3_nt: TGTGCCAGCAGTTGGGGCGGGGGCGCAGATACGCAGTATTTT
d_call: TRBD1; v_call: TRBV10-3; j_call: TRBJ1-5; clone_size: .; cdr3_length: 13; cdr3_aa: CAIGQGGNQPQHF; cdr3_nt: TGTGCCATCGGACAGGGGGGCAATCAGCCCCAGCATTTT
d_call: TRBD1; v_call: TRBV7-7; j_call: TRBJ1-2; clone_size: .; cdr3_length: 17; cdr3_aa: CASSSIFFFRDRVGYTF; cdr3_nt: TGTGCCAGCAGCTCGATCTTTTTTTTCCGGGACAGGGTAGGCTACACCTTC
d_call: .; v_call: TRBV11-3; j_call: TRBJ2-7; clone_size: .; cdr3_length: 15; cdr3_aa: CASSPRTRPQYEQYF; cdr3_nt: TGTGCCAGCAGCCCCCGGACCCGACCCCAATACGAGCAGTACTTC
d_call: TRBD1; v_call: TRBV24-1; j_call: TRBJ2-2; clone_size: .; cdr3_length: 16; cdr3_aa: CATSDYGQGTAGELFF; cdr3_nt: TGTGCCACCAGTGACTACGGACAGGGAACGGCCGGGGAGCTGTTTTTT
d_call: .; v_call: TRBV7-9; j_call: TRBJ1-1; clone_size: .; cdr3_length: 15; cdr3_aa: CASSLRQGPNTEAFF; cdr3_nt: TGTGCCAGCAGCTTACGGCAGGGGCCAAACACTGAAGCTTTCTTT
d_call: TRBD2; v_call: TRBV30; j_call: TRBJ2-7; clone_size: .; cdr3_length: 14; cdr3_aa: CAWSRTSGGYEQYF; cdr3_nt: TGTGCCTGGAGTAGGACTAGCGGGGGCTACGAGCAGTACTTC
d_call: .; v_call: TRBV11-3; j_call: TRBJ2-5; clone_size: .; cdr3_length: 13; cdr3_aa: CASSALGQETQYF; cdr3_nt: TGTGCCAGCAGCGCCCTCGGTCAAGAGACCCAGTACTTC
d_call: .; v_call: TRBV11-3; j_call: TRBJ1-1; clone_size: once; cdr3_length: 13; cdr3_aa: CASRGPLSTEAFF; cdr3_nt: TGTGCCAGCAGGGGACCTTTGAGCACTGAAGCTTTCTTT
d_call: .; v_call: TRBV19; j_call: TRBJ1-1; clone_size: .; cdr3_length: 14; cdr3_aa: CASSRPSLYPEAFF; cdr3_nt: TGTGCCAGTAGTAGGCCGTCCCTCTATCCGGAAGCTTTCTTT
d_call: TRBD2; v_call: TRBV6-6; j_call: TRBJ2-2; clone_size: .; cdr3_length: 16; cdr3_aa: CASSYSGGGISGELFF; cdr3_nt: TGTGCCAGCAGTTACTCCGGCGGGGGAATCTCCGGGGAGCTGTTTTTT
d_call: .; v_call: TRBV11-3; j_call: TRBJ1-2; clone_size: once; cdr3_length: 14; cdr3_aa: CASSFENANYGYTF; cdr3_nt: TGTGCCAGCAGCTTCGAAAACGCTAACTATGGCTACACCTTC
d_call: .; v_call: TRBV11-2; j_call: TRBJ2-2; clone_size: once; cdr3_length: 13; cdr3_aa: CASTVGGTGELFF; cdr3_nt: TGTGCCAGCACGGTGGGAGGAACCGGGGAGCTGTTTTTT
d_call: TRBD1; v_call: TRBV6-1; j_call: TRBJ2-7; clone_size: .; cdr3_length: 14; cdr3_aa: CASRLTGNTYEQYF; cdr3_nt: TGTGCCAGCAGACTGACAGGGAACACCTACGAGCAGTACTTC
d_call: TRBD2; v_call: TRBV30; j_call: TRBJ2-2; clone_size: .; cdr3_length: 16; cdr3_aa: CAWRQRGTSNTGELFF; cdr3_nt: TGTGCCTGGCGCCAGCGGGGGACCTCGAACACCGGGGAGCTGTTTTTT
d_call: .; v_call: TRBV7-8; j_call: TRBJ2-5; clone_size: .; cdr3_length: 15; cdr3_aa: CASSLFSEAQETQYF; cdr3_nt: TGTGCCAGCAGCTTGTTCTCGGAGGCGCAAGAGACCCAGTACTTC
d_call: .; v_call: TRBV6-5; j_call: TRBJ2-7; clone_size: .; cdr3_length: 15; cdr3_aa: CASSNQGTLSYEQYF; cdr3_nt: TGTGCCAGCAGTAACCAGGGGACCCTCTCCTACGAGCAGTACTTC
d_call: .; v_call: TRBV4-3; j_call: TRBJ1-1; clone_size: once; cdr3_length: 14; cdr3_aa: CASSQDRAGTEAFF; cdr3_nt: TGCGCCAGCAGCCAAGACCGGGCTGGCACTGAAGCTTTCTTT
d_call: TRBD1; v_call: TRBV5-1; j_call: TRBJ2-7; clone_size: .; cdr3_length: 15; cdr3_aa: CASSREAGQDYEQYF; cdr3_nt: TGCGCCAGCAGCCGCGAGGCGGGACAGGACTACGAGCAGTACTTC
d_call: TRBD1; v_call: TRBV4-3; j_call: TRBJ2-3; clone_size: .; cdr3_length: 16; cdr3_aa: CASSQDPGTGADTQYF; cdr3_nt: TGCGCCAGCAGCCAAGATCCAGGGACAGGAGCAGATACGCAGTATTTT
d_call: .; v_call: TRBV24-1; j_call: TRBJ2-5; clone_size: .; cdr3_length: 16; cdr3_aa: CATSDRGDKGGETQYF; cdr3_nt: TGTGCCACCAGTGATCGTGGAGACAAGGGCGGGGAGACCCAGTACTTC
d_call: TRBD1; v_call: TRBV7-2; j_call: TRBJ2-7; clone_size: once; cdr3_length: 15; cdr3_aa: CASSPRQGARYEQYF; cdr3_nt: TGTGCCAGCAGCCCCAGACAGGGGGCTAGGTACGAGCAGTACTTC
d_call: TRBD1; v_call: TRBV29-1; j_call: TRBJ2-2; clone_size: .; cdr3_length: 14; cdr3_aa: CSSQDRGLPGELFF; cdr3_nt: TGCAGCTCCCAGGACAGGGGGCTCCCCGGGGAGCTGTTTTTT
d_call: .; v_call: TRBV7-9; j_call: TRBJ1-6; clone_size: .; cdr3_length: 14; cdr3_aa: CASSLVTPRSPLHF; cdr3_nt: TGTGCCAGCAGCTTAGTTACCCCGCGGTCACCCCTCCACTTT
d_call: TRBD1; v_call: TRBV29-1; j_call: TRBJ1-2; clone_size: .; cdr3_length: 13; cdr3_aa: CSVSRTGNYGYTF; cdr3_nt: TGCAGCGTTTCAAGGACAGGGAACTATGGCTACACCTTC
d_call: TRBD1; v_call: TRBV14; j_call: TRBJ2-7; clone_size: .; cdr3_length: 15; cdr3_aa: CASMMTGTVSYEQYF; cdr3_nt: TGTGCCAGCATGATGACAGGGACGGTTTCGTACGAGCAGTACTTC
d_call: .; v_call: TRBV6-6; j_call: TRBJ1-2; clone_size: once; cdr3_length: 11; cdr3_aa: CASRFNHGYTF; cdr3_nt: TGTGCCAGCAGATTTAACCATGGCTACACCTTC
d_call: .; v_call: TRBV6-4; j_call: TRBJ1-1; clone_size: .; cdr3_length: 13; cdr3_aa: CASSWTENTEAFF; cdr3_nt: TGTGCCAGCAGCTGGACAGAGAACACTGAAGCTTTCTTT
d_call: .; v_call: TRBV2; j_call: TRBJ1-2; clone_size: .; cdr3_length: 10; cdr3_aa: CASLRDGYTF; cdr3_nt: TGTGCCAGCCTCCGAGACGGCTACACCTTC
d_call: .; v_call: TRBV24-1; j_call: TRBJ1-5; clone_size: .; cdr3_length: 14; cdr3_aa: CATSDLTWDRPQHF; cdr3_nt: TGTGCCACCAGTGATTTGACCTGGGATCGGCCCCAGCATTTT
d_call: .; v_call: TRBV5-1; j_call: TRBJ1-1; clone_size: .; cdr3_length: 13; cdr3_aa: CASSLTRNTEAFF; cdr3_nt: TGCGCCAGCAGCTTGACGAGGAACACTGAAGCTTTCTTT
d_call: .; v_call: TRBV10-1; j_call: TRBJ2-3; clone_size: .; cdr3_length: 14; cdr3_aa: CASSVSRTTTEQYF; cdr3_nt: TGCGCCAGCAGCGTGTCCAGGACTACAACAGAACAGTATTTT
d_call: .; v_call: TRBV7-2; j_call: TRBJ2-3; clone_size: .; cdr3_length: 14; cdr3_aa: CASSARDSTDTQYF; cdr3_nt: TGTGCCAGCAGCGCCCGGGACTCCACAGATACGCAGTATTTT
d_call: .; v_call: TRBV3-1/TRBV3-2; j_call: TRBJ1-6; clone_size: .; cdr3_length: 17; cdr3_aa: CASSQRDRRRNNSPLHF; cdr3_nt: TGTGCCAGCAGCCAACGTGACAGGAGGCGGAATAATTCACCCCTCCACTTT
d_call: TRBD1; v_call: TRBV11-3; j_call: TRBJ1-2; clone_size: .; cdr3_length: 13; cdr3_aa: CASKSVGTGGYTF; cdr3_nt: TGTGCCAGCAAATCAGTTGGGACAGGTGGCTACACCTTC
d_call: .; v_call: TRBV7-3; j_call: TRBJ2-6; clone_size: .; cdr3_length: 17; cdr3_aa: CASSLTRFGAGANVLTF; cdr3_nt: TGTGCCAGCAGCTTAACGAGATTCGGGGCTGGGGCCAACGTCCTGACTTTC
d_call: TRBD1; v_call: TRBV4-1; j_call: TRBJ1-5; clone_size: .; cdr3_length: 17; cdr3_aa: CASSHRQGARGNQPQHF; cdr3_nt: TGCGCCAGCAGCCATCGACAGGGGGCGCGGGGCAATCAGCCCCAGCATTTT